This is a list of T cell receptor beta chains from one sample in a study of blood T cell repertoires in COVID-19. Clones were sequenced by immunoSEQ multiplex PCR, and TCRdb holds only the in-frame ones, with some missing. This sample has roughly 250,000 clones, with roughly 91% found just once. Material: peripheral blood. Receptors originate from a man in his thirties or forties with acute or convalescent COVID-19. The CDR3 runs from the conserved cysteine through the conserved F or W. A D gene is named only where the DNA matches it firmly. Part of the rows lack a size; the others show once, few, many or a class for expanded clones.

D gene	clone size	V gene	J gene	CDR3 length	CDR3 DNA	CDR3 protein
TRBD2	-	TRBV28	TRBJ2-3	18	TGTGCCAGCAGAAGACTTAGACTAGCGGGAAAGGGGGCAGATACGCAGTATTTT	CASRRLRLAGKGADTQYF
TRBD2	once	TRBV6-1	TRBJ2-7	16	TGTGCCAGCAGTGGGGCCGGACTAGCGGGAGGATCCGAGCAGTACTTC	CASSGAGLAGGSEQYF
TRBD2	-	TRBV5-1	TRBJ2-7	15	TGCGCCAGCAGCCCCAGACTAGCGGGGCTGTACGAGCAGTACTTC	CASSPRLAGLYEQYF
-	-	TRBV18	TRBJ1-3	18	TGTGCCAGCTCACCCTCCTCTGGTCGGGGGAGCTCTGGAAACACCATATATTTT	CASSPSSGRGSSGNTIYF
-	-	TRBV27	TRBJ1-6	13	TGTGCCAGGACCGGGGGTTATAATTCACCCCTCCACTTT	CARTGGYNSPLHF
TRBD2	-	TRBV7-3	TRBJ2-2	16	TGTGCCAGCAGCGCAATCCCTCTAGCGGGCACCGGGGAGCTGTTTTTT	CASSAIPLAGTGELFF
TRBD1	-	TRBV27	TRBJ1-6	17	TGTGCCAGCAGTTTACAGGCCAGGGGGCCTGATAATTCACCCCTCCACTTT	CASSLQARGPDNSPLHF
-	-	TRBV30	TRBJ1-1	12	TGTGCCTGGACGGCAACGGGTATGGAAGCTTTCTTT	CAWTATGMEAFF
TRBD1	once	TRBV19	TRBJ1-2	14	TGTGCCAGTAGTCCGGGACAGGACTTCTATGGCTACACCTTC	CASSPGQDFYGYTF
-	-	TRBV5-1	TRBJ2-2	13	TGCGCCAGCAGCTCAACAGGGATAGGGGAGCTGTTTTTT	CASSSTGIGELFF
-	-	TRBV6-5	TRBJ1-6	14	TGTGCCAGCAACAGACAGGACTATAATTCACCCCTCCACTTT	CASNRQDYNSPLHF
TRBD2	-	TRBV5-1	TRBJ2-3	16	TGCGCCAGCAGCACGGGACTAGCGGGAGTGGTAGATACGCAGTATTTT	CASSTGLAGVVDTQYF
-	-	TRBV7-2	TRBJ2-3	15	TGTGCCAGCAGCTTAGCTAAAAGCGAGCGCCTAACGCAGTATTTT	CASSLAKSERLTQYF
-	-	TRBV5-5	TRBJ1-4	16	TGTGCCAGCAGCTTGGGACCGGCAGGGAAGTTTGAAAAACTGTTTTTT	CASSLGPAGKFEKLFF
-	-	TRBV3-1/TRBV3-2	TRBJ1-2	13	TGTGCCAGCAGCCAAGTCGGGGGTTATGGCTACACCTTC	CASSQVGGYGYTF